The sequence of this T cell receptor (beta chain) was determined in a study of monozygotic twins with inflammatory bowel disease. Regarding the study as a whole: The sharing of clonotypes with others was lower in IBD patients than in healthy twins, especially with disease activity.

Germline V CDR1 and CDR2: SGHAT, FQNNGV. The CDR3 has 18 residues. TCRdb reprocessed the 5' RACE reads and keeps a single row for each CDR3 protein, giving no DNA. The data show approximately 400,000 distinct CDR3 sequences, and the top ten clones hold around 2.4%. Details on this clonotype: Antigen specificity is unknown.

This sequence originates from a human donor with ulcerative colitis or Crohn's disease, or a healthy co-twin of an affected twin (not recorded which). The sequencing input was blood. The chain employs TRBV11-2 and TRBJ2-6; TCRdb lists TRBD2, though no DNA is available to test this call. This CDR3 reads CASSLFDPLAAGANVLTF.